This T cell receptor (beta chain) stems from a study of blood T cell repertoires in COVID-19. Study overall: Researchers got acute and convalescent COVID-19 samples from the United States, Italy and Spain. T cells, B-cell-depleted T cells, or PBMCs supplied cDNA or gDNA.

TCRdb's table, derived via immunoSEQ multiplex PCR, lists solely in-frame clones and lacks some. Of roughly 150,000 clones in the sample, approximately 85% were seen once. The CDR3 contains 14 residues. Germline CDR1 KGHSH, CDR2 LQKENI. Germline trimming cut 2 bases from V and 6 bases from J; bases unmatched to any gene: 3. While infection was still active, Seattle patients were enrolled and then followed longitudinally. The chain joins TRBV18 to TRBJ1-2; 10 bases are shared with TRBD1. This receptor was obtained from an elderly man with COVID-19, enrolled during active disease. The sample consisted of peripheral blood. This chain's CDR3 is CASSPGTGDDGYTF. The CDR3 nucleotides are TGTGCCAGCTCACCAGGGACAGGGGATGATGGCTACACCTTC.